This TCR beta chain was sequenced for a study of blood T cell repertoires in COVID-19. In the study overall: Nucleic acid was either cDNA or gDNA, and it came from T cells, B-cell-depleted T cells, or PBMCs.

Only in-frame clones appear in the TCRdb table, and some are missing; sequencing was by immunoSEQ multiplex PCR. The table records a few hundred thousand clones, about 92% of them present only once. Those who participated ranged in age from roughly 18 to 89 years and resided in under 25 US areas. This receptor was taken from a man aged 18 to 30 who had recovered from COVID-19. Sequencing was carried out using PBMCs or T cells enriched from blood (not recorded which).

CDR3 bases: TGTGCCAGCAACGACAGGGGGATAGGCTACACCTTC. Translated, it gives CASNDRGIGYTF. The J gene is TRBJ1-2, the V gene TRBV7-9; 9 positions agree with TRBD1. The germline V gene encodes CDR1 SEHNR and CDR2 FQNEAQ (reference sequence). This CDR3 has 12 amino acids. The J segment lost 8 bases and the V segment lost 7 bases, leaving 5 bases of the junction unmatched. Combining the CDR3 with reference TRBV7-9 and TRBJ1-2 gives the whole variable domain DTGVSQNPRHKITKRGQNVTFRCDPISEHNRLYWYRQTLGQGPEFLTYFQNEAQLEKSRLLSDRFSAERPKGSFSTLEIQRTEQGDSAMYLCASNDRGIGYTFGSGTRLTVV.